This T cell receptor beta chain was retrieved from a study of blood T cells in healthy people across ages. The wider study: The capture of about one barcoded beta molecule per two T cells was achieved by template switching.

Germline CDR1 DFQATT, CDR2 SNEGSKA (reference sequence). The CDR3 runs to 15 residues. V lost 3 bases to trimming and J lost 4 bases, with 16 bases between them. Alongside a J-beta primer mix, a sample-barcoded 5' primer served in a second PCR lasting 7 to 11 cycles. MiXCR, run by TCRdb on the 5' RACE reads, gives a single entry per CDR3 protein. This sample yields 800,000 to 950,000 distinct CDR3 sequences, of which about 27% are seen a single time; 10% to 13% belongs to the top ten. Points from the study as a whole: Diversity figures derived from one million T cells were judged to underestimate the true value.

This clonotype was detected only a few times. Antigen unknown. This sample also appeared in a second study, on T cells of mothers and their children.

The rearrangement joins TRBV20-1 to TRBJ1-5; TRBD1 might be the D (5 bases). Sequencing was done on a sample of blood. This receptor was obtained from a woman aged 40 to 55 in good health. DNA of the CDR3: TGCAGTGCTAGCCCCCAGACGGGGGGAAATCAGCCCCAGCATTTT. It encodes CSASPQTGGNQPQHF.